These 22 T cell receptor beta chains share one sample of origin, sequenced in a study of control samples from healthy donors and cancer patients. TCRdb keeps only in-frame clones here, not all; method: immunoSEQ multiplex PCR. Among 90,000 or so clones listed, roughly nine tenths were seen once. Material for sequencing was blood. All receptors come from a woman aged 70-85 years in good health.

The V call is TRBV12-3 or TRBV12-4, the J call TRBJ1-1; D possibly corresponds to TRBD1 (6 bases). The CDR3 sequence is 13 residues long. Trimming left V 5 bases short and J 4 bases short, with 11 bases between. The DNA of the CDR3 is TGTGCCAGCAGTCCCACAGGGATCACTGAAGCTTTCTTT. This gives the protein CASSPTGITEAFF.

This chain joins TRBV12-3 or TRBV12-4 and TRBJ2-6; D remains ambiguous. The germline V and J ends were trimmed by 0 bases and 3 bases, with 0 bases remaining between them. The CDR3 spans 13 residues. CDR3 loop: CASSLAGANVLTF. The CDR3 bases are TGTGCCAGCAGTTTAGCTGGGGCCAACGTCCTGACTTTC.

The chain recombines TRBV20-1 with TRBJ1-2, with D hard to call. V lost 1 base and J 6 bases, leaving 6 bases between the germline ends. CDR3 size: 11 residues. Germline lookup yields CDR1 DFQATT and CDR2 SNEGSKA (reference sequence). CDR3 bases: TGCAGTGCTAGAGTACGGCATGGCTACACCTTC. As protein: CSARVRHGYTF.

The CDR3 reads CAWSPGRGGYGYTF. Written as DNA, the CDR3 is TGTGCCTGGAGCCCAGGGAGAGGTGGCTATGGCTACACCTTC. The chain carries TRBV30 and TRBJ1-2, with a possible D match to TRBD1 (5 bases). Germline V CDR1 and CDR2: GTSNPN, SVGIG (reference sequence). The CDR3 runs to 14 residues. V was cut by 3 bases and J by 4 bases, with 15 bases left in between.

The chain employs TRBV7-9 and TRBJ2-7; D possibly corresponds to TRBD1 (6 bases). The CDR3 has 14 amino acids. V shed 3 bases and J shed 5 bases, with 14 bases lying between them. The germline gives CDR1 SEHNR, CDR2 FQNEAQ (reference sequence). The CDR3 sequence: CASSLVRGDHEQYF. In DNA, the CDR3 is TGTGCCAGCAGCTTGGTCAGGGGTGACCACGAGCAGTACTTC.

This chain links TRBV10-3 with TRBJ2-7, with no clear D. V lost 10 bases and J 2 bases, leaving 12 bases between the germline ends. Germline lookup yields CDR1 ENHRY and CDR2 SYGVKD. This CDR3 spans 12 amino acids. CDR3 sequence reads: CATRTQTYEQYF. In nucleotides, the CDR3 is TGTGCCACTAGGACCCAAACCTACGAGCAGTACTTC.

The CDR3 DNA sequence: TGCGCCAGCAGTTCCCAAAGGGGGGGCACAGATACGCAGTATTTT. Translation gives CASSSQRGGTDTQYF. V is TRBV5-1 and J is TRBJ2-3; D could derive from TRBD1 or TRBD2 (6 bases each). The ends were cut back, 5 bases at V and 1 base at J, with 14 bases in the middle. This CDR3 has 15 residues. Germline CDR1 is SGHRS and CDR2 is YFSETQ.

This rearrangement joins TRBV10-3 to TRBJ2-1; D call uncertain. Trimming took 3 bases from V and 8 from J, leaving 5 bases between them. The CDR3 runs 11 residues. Per germline, CDR1 ENHRY and CDR2 SYGVKD. In DNA form, the CDR3 reads TGTGCCATCAGTGATGGGGATGAGCAGTTCTTC. Protein: CAISDGDEQFF.

The chain joins TRBV6-2 or TRBV6-3 to TRBJ1-1; 8 bases align to TRBD1. The germline gives CDR1 MNHEY, CDR2 SVGEGT. This CDR3 is 13 amino acids long. V gave up 4 bases and J gave up 7 bases; unmatched junction bases: 5. In nucleotides, the CDR3 is TGTGCCAGCAGTTCAGGGGGCGCGGTTGAAGCTTTCTTT. Translation: CASSSGGAVEAFF.

The CDR3 DNA sequence: TGTGCCTGGCAGGGGGCTGGTAAGACCCAGTACTTC. This codes for CAWQGAGKTQYF. The chain carries TRBV30 and TRBJ2-5; 8 nucleotides match TRBD1. Germline V CDR1 and CDR2: GTSNPN, SVGIG (reference sequence). CDR3 length: 12 residues. The V and J ends lost 5 bases and 6 bases, in that order; junction bases with no gene match: 5.

This sequence joins TRBV27 and TRBJ1-6; D call uncertain. V lost 5 bases and J lost 9, with 11 bases in between. The CDR3 loop spans 13 amino acids. Germline V gene data show CDR1 as MNHEY and CDR2 as SMNVEV (reference sequence). The CDR3 DNA sequence: TGTGCCAGCAGTCTAGGCGCAGCTTCACCCCTCCACTTT. This gives the protein CASSLGAASPLHF.

The chain employs TRBV5-4 and TRBJ2-5; possibly TRBD1 for D (5 bases). The germline V gene has CDR1 SGHNT and CDR2 YYREEE (reference sequence). Trimming removed 2 bases from V and 5 bases from J, with 16 bases in between. The CDR3 totals 15 residues. The CDR3 loop reads CASSFHSGMGETQYF. CDR3 DNA sequence: TGTGCCAGCAGCTTTCATTCAGGGATGGGGGAGACCCAGTACTTC.

This chain uses TRBV13 with TRBJ2-5, with unresolved D. The CDR3 runs 13 residues. CDR1 is PRHDT, CDR2 FYEKMQ, per germline (reference sequence). Between the trimmed V and J ends, which lost 5 bases and 1 base, there was a span of 8 bases. Written as DNA, the CDR3 is TGTGCCAGCAGCGTTACCCCCCAAGAGACCCAGTACTTC. It codes for CASSVTPQETQYF.

V usage is TRBV7-2 and J usage is TRBJ2-5; weak D call: TRBD2 (5 bases). Germline V gene data show CDR1 as SGHTA and CDR2 as FQGNSA. The CDR3 runs 15 residues. Trimming shortened V by 2 bases and J by 1 base, and 11 bases separated the two germline ends. The CDR3 spells CASSLRSGIQETQYF. In DNA, the CDR3 is TGTGCCAGCAGCTTAAGGTCGGGAATCCAAGAGACCCAGTACTTC.

Comments on this clone: Other DNA variants within this sample encode the same CDR3. This chain links TRBV12-3 or TRBV12-4 with TRBJ1-3; D call uncertain. Trimming removed 2 bases from V and 0 bases from J, with 2 bases in between. This CDR3 spans 13 amino acids. The CDR3 protein is CASSLSSGNTIYF. CDR3 sequence (DNA): TGTGCCAGCAGTTTATCCTCTGGAAACACCATATATTTT.

The chain uses TRBV18 and TRBJ2-5; TRBD2 is a possible D gene (6 bases). The CDR3 is made up of 13 amino acids. V shed 0 bases and J shed 5 bases, with 7 bases lying between them. The V gene's germline CDR1 is KGHSH and CDR2 LQKENI. The CDR3 bases are TGTGCCAGCTCACCACCGGGGAGGGAGACCCAGTACTTC. Amino acid sequence: CASSPPGRETQYF. Using reference TRBV18 and TRBJ2-5 for the parts outside the CDR3, the full variable domain is NAGVMQNPRHLVRRRGQEARLRCSPMKGHSHVYWYRQLPEEGLKFMVYLQKENIIDESGMPKERFSAEFPKEGPSILRIQQVVRGDSAAYFCASSPPGRETQYFGPGTRLLVL.

The count of this clone is one. The chain combines TRBV9 with TRBJ2-7; D possibly corresponds to TRBD2 (6 bases). This CDR3 contains 16 residues. CDR1 is SGDLS and CDR2 is YYNGEE in the germline V gene. The V gene lost 0 bases and the J gene lost 3 bases, with 16 bases spanning the gap. The CDR3: CASSVDGGRVIYEQYF. In DNA, the CDR3 is TGTGCCAGCAGCGTAGACGGGGGAAGGGTAATCTACGAGCAGTACTTC.

The J gene is TRBJ1-2, the V gene TRBV5-1; no reliable D call. CDR3 length: 13 amino acids. Germline CDR1 is SGHRS and CDR2 is YFSETQ. With 0 bases removed from V and 6 bases from J, the gap between germline ends came to 9 bases. The CDR3 region is CASSLEGGDGYTF. DNA for the CDR3: TGCGCCAGCAGCTTGGAAGGCGGAGATGGCTACACCTTC.

CDR3 residues: CASSLGGAGGYTF. The CDR3 bases are TGTGCCAGCAGCTTAGGGGGGGCCGGTGGCTACACCTTC. The chain is built from TRBV13 and TRBJ1-2; D may be TRBD1 (6 bases). Germline lookup yields CDR1 PRHDT and CDR2 FYEKMQ (reference sequence). V was shortened by 0 bases and J by 7 bases, with 9 bases between the two germline ends. This CDR3 region has 13 residues.

The chain employs TRBV7-9 and TRBJ1-3; the D is unclear. The CDR3 length is 13 residues. Trimming removed 11 bases at V and 0 bases at J, with 11 bases between. Germline V gives CDR1 SEHNR, CDR2 FQNEAQ (reference sequence). CDR3 region: CAFDRGSGNTIYF. The CDR3 nucleotides read TGTGCCTTCGATAGAGGCTCTGGAAACACCATATATTTT.

The J gene is TRBJ1-6, the V gene TRBV20-1; 8 nucleotides line up with TRBD1. J gave up 7 bases and V 3 bases, and 8 bases lay outside the gene matches. Per germline, CDR1 DFQATT and CDR2 SNEGSKA (reference sequence). The CDR3 contains 15 residues. The CDR3 sequence is CSASPRGRGNSPLHF. The CDR3 DNA follows: TGCAGTGCTAGTCCCAGGGGGCGAGGGAATTCACCCCTCCACTTT.

The chain combines TRBV4-1 with TRBJ1-1; D remains ambiguous. Germline V gives CDR1 MGHRA, CDR2 YSYEKL. CDR3 length equals 15 residues. Trimming cost V 0 bases and J 3 bases, with 11 bases left between them. The CDR3 DNA sequence: TGCGCCAGCAGCCAAGAGCTCCGGGCCGACACTGAAGCTTTCTTT. Translating gives CASSQELRADTEAFF.